This T cell receptor (beta chain) emerged from a study of shared clonotypes between healthy human individuals. The CDR3 spans 14 residues. V gave up 0 bases and J gave up 7 bases, with 9 bases separating them. CDR1 and CDR2 (germline): ENHRY, SYGVKD. Repertoires were generated with immunoSEQ multiplex PCR, while TCRdb's copy carries only in-frame clones and drops some. This table has 850,000 to 1,200,000 clones, 75% appearing once. Sequenced sample: memory CD4+ T cells sorted from blood. Subset meaning: CD45RA-negative fraction. This TCR came from a man aged 18 to 29 in good health. The genes are TRBV10-3 and TRBJ2-2, with no clear D. This CDR3 is CAISESRIGGELFF. The CDR3 nucleotides read TGTGCCATCAGTGAGTCTCGTATTGGCGGGGAGCTGTTTTTT.